This T cell receptor beta chain was retrieved from a study of blood T cell repertoires in COVID-19. Study details: Samples taken during acute and convalescent COVID-19 were collected in the United States, Italy and Spain. PBMCs, B-cell-depleted T cells, or T cells were the source of the cDNA or gDNA that made up the material.

The germline gives CDR1 MDHEN, CDR2 SYDVKM. This CDR3 contains 14 residues. Trimming shortened V by 6 bases and J by 0 bases, and 11 bases separated the two germline ends. Per the authors' pipeline: Amplification of reference gene primers was used by the study to estimate nucleated cell counts. Sequencing used immunoSEQ multiplex PCR; TCRdb keeps in-frame clones, though not all of them. D and trimming come from the DNA, and the V and J calls and clone size come from that table. The sample records some 310,000 clones, more than 75% being singletons. The chain uses TRBV28 and TRBJ2-5, with D perhaps matching TRBD2 (5 bases). The sample comprised peripheral blood. This TCR derives from a man over 45 with active or convalescent COVID-19. The CDR3 nucleotides read TGTGCCAGCAGGACTCCGGGGTACCAAGAGACCCAGTACTTC. It is translated as CASRTPGYQETQYF.